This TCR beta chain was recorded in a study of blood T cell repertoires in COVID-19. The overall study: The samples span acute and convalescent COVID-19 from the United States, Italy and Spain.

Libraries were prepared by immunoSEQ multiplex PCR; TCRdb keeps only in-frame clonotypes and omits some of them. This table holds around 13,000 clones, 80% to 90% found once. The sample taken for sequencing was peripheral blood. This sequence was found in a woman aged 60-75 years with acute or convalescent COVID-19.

The CDR3 DNA reads TGTGCCAGCAGTTCAGGGTTCGCCTCCCTGGGGGAGACCCAGTACTTC. Its protein product is CASSSGFASLGETQYF. V usage is TRBV28 and J usage is TRBJ2-5; perhaps TRBD1 as D (5 bases). The CDR3 runs 16 residues. Between the trimmed V and J ends, which lost 4 bases and 5 bases, there was a span of 20 bases. CDR1 and CDR2 from the germline V gene are MDHEN and SYDVKM.